The present entry profiles one T cell receptor beta chain with its context. The antigen is not known. The CDR3 has 10 residues. Germline V gene lookup returns CDR1 SQVTM and CDR2 ANQGSEA. Trimming shortened V by 3 bases and J by 4 bases, and 3 bases separated the two germline ends. Every patient experienced relapse after autologous stem cell transplantation, and brentuximab vedotin exposure varied. Data came from immunoSEQ multiplex PCR; TCRdb stores just in-frame clones and leaves some out. The table shows over 7,500 clones, with about 93% occurring only once. This record comes from a study of PD-1 blockade in classical Hodgkin lymphoma. On the study more broadly: Patients were treated with nivolumab at 3 mg/kg, and this was given intravenously every 2 weeks.

Study results and limitations: Before treatment, complete responders showed about the same diversity as newly diagnosed patients. Researchers reported that CD4+ TCR diversity, though not CD8+, rose significantly by C4D1.

V and J are TRBV29-1 and TRBJ1-2; no definite D call. The clonotype was recovered from a human donor with classical Hodgkin lymphoma. The sequencing used peripheral blood mononuclear cells (PBMCs), collected at baseline. The CDR3 nucleotides read TGCAGCGTTGATGTCTATGGCTACACCTTC. Protein: CSVDVYGYTF.